These 22 T cell receptor beta chains were all obtained from the same sample, sequenced in a study of T cell repertoires in cytomegalovirus infection. One entry per CDR3 protein, called by TCRdb with MiXCR from the reads. The table records about 150,000 distinct CDR3 sequences, 30% to 40% of them present only once. The antigens these receptors bind are not known. The material was CD8+ T cells from cultured PBMCs, obtained from culture after CMV antigen stimulation. These receptors all come from a human donor in good health (CMV status not recorded). Some clones in this sample may be carry-over from other donors' samples.

This clonotype was picked up many times. The chain carries TRBV6-6 and TRBJ2-2; 11 positions match TRBD2. The CDR3 sequence is 15 residues long. V lost 7 bases and J lost 1; bases outside the gene matches: 2. CDR1 MNHNY and CDR2 SVGAGI come from the germline V gene (reference sequence). The CDR3 DNA sequence: TGTGCCAGCAATCTAGCGGGGGGGAACACCGGGGAGCTGTTTTTT. The encoded protein is CASNLAGGNTGELFF.

This clonotype was counted only a few times. The V and J genes are TRBV2 and TRBJ2-7; D is ambiguous. The CDR3 has 11 residues. The V gene lost 5 bases and the J gene lost 7 bases, with 9 bases spanning the gap. Germline values: CDR1 SNHLY, CDR2 FYNNEI. Written as DNA, the CDR3 is TGTGCCAGCAGTCGATATGGAGAGCAGTACTTC. It translates to CASSRYGEQYF.

The chain links TRBV6-1 to TRBJ2-7; TRBD1 matches at 9 bases. This CDR3 comprises 13 residues. Per the germline V gene, CDR1 is MNHNS and CDR2 is SASEGT. The V gene end was trimmed by 1 base and the J gene end by 5 bases; junction bases not matched to a gene: 0. CDR3 amino acids: CASSEGTGDEQYF. The DNA for the CDR3 is TGTGCCAGCAGTGAAGGGACAGGGGACGAGCAGTACTTC.

This clonotype was seen only a few times. The chain combines TRBV24-1 with TRBJ2-6; 8 bases are a match to TRBD1. Trimming took 4 bases from V and 0 from J; bases not matched to a gene: 7. Looked up from germline, CDR1 is KGHDR and CDR2 is SFDVKD. CDR3 length: 18 residues. CDR3 protein: CATSDPTGAISGANVLTF. CDR3 in DNA: TGTGCCACCAGTGACCCGACAGGGGCCATCTCTGGGGCCAACGTCCTGACTTTC.

This clonotype has more than one count but fewer than ten. CDR3 sequence (DNA): TGTGCCAGCAGTGAAGCGCGTGGCAGCATGAACACTGAAGCTTTCTTT. Translating gives CASSEARGSMNTEAFF. This chain links TRBV2 with TRBJ1-1; D is undetermined. Deletions cut 0 bases from V and 0 bases from J, with 11 bases between. The CDR3 consists of 16 residues. Germline CDR1 and CDR2: SNHLY and FYNNEI.

With regard to this clonotype: An end of the junction differs from the germline gene, which may be a read error. The chain employs TRBV4-3 and TRBJ1-2, with 9 bases that match TRBD1. Germline V lookup: CDR1 LGHNA, CDR2 YSLEER. The CDR3 totals 12 residues. CDR3 sequence (DNA): TGCGCCAGCAGCCAAGGGGGGGACAGGGCCTTCTTC. Its protein product is CASSQGGDRAFF.

This clonotype occurred many times. At one end, the junction sequence differs from germline, possibly due to a read error. The chain has TRBV12-3 or TRBV12-4 and TRBJ2-3, with TRBD2 identical over 8 bases. The CDR3 has 14 residues. The CDR3 coding sequence is TGTGCCAGCAGTTTAGCATCAAGCGGGGGCCCGCGAAGTTTT. Its protein is CASSLASSGGPRSF.

This clonotype was counted a few times. The chain is built from TRBV24-1 and TRBJ2-1; a weak D match, TRBD2 (6 bases). The CDR3 covers 17 residues. The V gene lost 4 bases and the J gene lost 1 base, with 16 bases spanning the gap. Germline CDR1 and CDR2: KGHDR and SFDVKD. In nucleotides, the CDR3 is TGTGCCACCAGTGACCTTTCCAACGCGGGATCCTACAATGAGCAGTTCTTC. Its protein product is CATSDLSNAGSYNEQFF.

This chain links TRBV7-8 with TRBJ2-3; D not resolved. V was shortened by 3 bases and J by 0 bases, with 13 bases between the two germline ends. CDR1 and CDR2 from the germline V gene are SGHVS and FQNEAQ. The CDR3 has 16 amino acids. CDR3 residues: CASSFLLTTSTDTQYF. The CDR3 DNA reads TGTGCCAGCAGCTTTCTTCTGACGACTAGCACAGATACGCAGTATTTT.

Many counts were recorded for this clonotype. The chain recombines TRBV12-3 or TRBV12-4 with TRBJ2-1, with 12 bases identical to TRBD2. J gave up 0 bases and V 7 bases, and 13 bases lay outside the gene matches. The CDR3 length is 19 residues. CDR3 bases: TGTGCCAGCACCACTAGCCGACTAGCGGGGGAAAGCTCCTACAATGAGCAGTTCTTC. This gives the protein CASTTSRLAGESSYNEQFF.

J is TRBJ1-1 and V is TRBV10-3; weak D call: TRBD1 (5 bases). The CDR3 consists of 15 residues. V was shortened by 8 bases and J by 3 bases, with 19 bases between the two germline ends. The germline CDR1 and CDR2 sequences are ENHRY and SYGVKD. The DNA of the CDR3 is TGTGCCATCCGTACAGCGGCGGGGGAGGACACTGAAGCTTTCTTT. It yields the protein CAIRTAAGEDTEAFF.

This clonotype has only a few counts. V and J are TRBV27 and TRBJ2-3; D gene unclear. Germline values: CDR1 MNHEY, CDR2 SMNVEV (reference sequence). Deletions cut 3 bases from V and 2 bases from J, with 9 bases between. CDR3 length: 14 residues. CDR3: CASSFNSDTDTQYF. CDR3 DNA: TGTGCCAGCAGTTTTAACAGCGACACAGATACGCAGTATTTT.

The sample holds a few counts of this clonotype. The chain combines TRBV27 with TRBJ1-1; 7 positions agree with TRBD1. There are 14 residues in the CDR3. The germline gives CDR1 MNHEY, CDR2 SMNVEV (reference sequence). The junction had 4 bases not matched to a gene; V was cut back by 2 bases and J by 4 bases. CDR3 residues: CASSLQGQSTEAFF. The DNA of the CDR3 is TGTGCCAGCAGTTTACAGGGACAGTCCACTGAAGCTTTCTTT.

The table lists this clonotype with many counts. The genes are TRBV7-8 and TRBJ2-7; D might be TRBD1 or TRBD2, each matching 7 bases. Germline assignment: CDR1 SGHVS and CDR2 FQNEAQ. Deletions cut 5 bases from V and 2 bases from J, with 16 bases between. This CDR3 spans 15 amino acids. This CDR3 reads CASSPRGGTAYEQYF. In DNA form, the CDR3 reads TGTGCCAGCAGCCCCAGGGGGGGGACAGCCTACGAGCAGTACTTC.

The rearrangement joins TRBV20-1 to TRBJ2-1; D not resolved. V gave up 4 bases and J gave up 5 bases, with 15 bases separating them. Germline CDR1 DFQATT, CDR2 SNEGSKA (reference sequence). CDR3 length: 14 residues. CDR3 protein: CSATIYGPDNEQFF. The DNA for the CDR3 is TGCAGTGCTACGATATATGGACCAGACAATGAGCAGTTCTTC.

This clonotype showed up just once. The chain has TRBV5-6 and TRBJ2-7; 8 positions agree with TRBD1. CDR3 size: 14 residues. V was pared by 3 bases and J by 3 bases, with 5 bases of the junction left unmatched. The germline V gene encodes CDR1 SGHDT and CDR2 YYEEEE. This chain's CDR3 is CASSYRDRSYEQYF. In DNA form, the CDR3 reads TGTGCCAGCAGCTACAGGGACAGGAGCTACGAGCAGTACTTC.

The V gene is TRBV28, the J gene TRBJ2-7; TRBD2 matches at 7 bases. The junction had 10 bases not matched to a gene; V was cut back by 6 bases and J by 2 bases. CDR1 and CDR2 from the germline V gene are MDHEN and SYDVKM. This CDR3 has 15 residues. CDR3 DNA: TGTGCCAGCAGGACCCGACCGGGGGGAACCTACGAGCAGTACTTC. This gives the protein CASRTRPGGTYEQYF.

The gene calls are TRBV9 and TRBJ2-4, with TRBD1 as a possible D gene (5 bases). CDR1 SGDLS and CDR2 YYNGEE come from the germline V gene. The length of the CDR3 is 13 residues. V shed 3 bases and J shed 8 bases, with 12 bases lying between them. For the CDR3, the DNA is TGTGCCAGCAGCGCCTTCGTAGGGGACATTCAGTACTTC. It specifies CASSAFVGDIQYF.

V gene TRBV20-1 combines with J gene TRBJ1-1; D not certain. Trimming left V 3 bases short and J 3 bases short, with 8 bases between. The CDR3 contains 12 residues. The germline CDR1 and CDR2 sequences are DFQATT and SNEGSKA (reference sequence). Here the CDR3 reads CSASEEDTEAFF. The CDR3 region has the DNA TGCAGTGCTAGCGAGGAAGACACTGAAGCTTTCTTT.

CDR3 nucleotides: TGTGCCAGCTCTAACAGGGGGGACGTCTATGGCTACACCTTC. Amino acid sequence: CASSNRGDVYGYTF. V is TRBV27 and J is TRBJ1-2; TRBD1 agrees at 8 bases. Trimming at V came to 8 bases and at J to 4 bases, leaving 9 bases not matched to a gene. The CDR3 is made up of 14 amino acids. The germline CDR1 and CDR2 sequences are MNHEY and SMNVEV (reference sequence).

The chain joins TRBV2 to TRBJ1-5; D is perhaps TRBD1 (6 bases). This CDR3 is built from 16 residues. CDR1 is SNHLY and CDR2 is FYNNEI in the germline V gene. Between the trimmed V and J ends, which lost 2 bases and 5 bases, there was a span of 16 bases. DNA of the CDR3: TGTGCCAGCAGTGAACAGGGAGGGGGGGTAGATCAGCCCCAGCATTTT. Encoded protein: CASSEQGGGVDQPQHF.

The gene calls are TRBV2 and TRBJ1-5, with D possibly matching TRBD1 (6 bases). This CDR3 contains 16 residues. Germline loops: CDR1 SNHLY, CDR2 FYNNEI. Trimming pared 4 bases from V and 0 bases from J, leaving 13 bases between. The DNA for the CDR3 is TGTGCCAGCAGTGCACAGGGCTCCTATAGCAATCAGCCCCAGCATTTT. Translated, it gives CASSAQGSYSNQPQHF.